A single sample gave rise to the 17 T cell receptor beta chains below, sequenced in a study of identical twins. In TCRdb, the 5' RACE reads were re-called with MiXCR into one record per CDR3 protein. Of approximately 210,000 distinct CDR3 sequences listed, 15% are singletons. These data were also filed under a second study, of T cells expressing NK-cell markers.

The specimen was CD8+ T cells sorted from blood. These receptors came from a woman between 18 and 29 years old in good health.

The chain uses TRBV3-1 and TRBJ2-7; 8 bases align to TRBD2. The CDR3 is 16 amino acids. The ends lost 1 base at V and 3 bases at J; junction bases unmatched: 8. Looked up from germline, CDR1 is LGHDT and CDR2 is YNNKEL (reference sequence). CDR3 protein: CASSQGTSGRLYEQYF. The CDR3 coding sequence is TGTGCCAGCAGCCAAGGAACTAGCGGACGTCTCTACGAGCAGTACTTC.

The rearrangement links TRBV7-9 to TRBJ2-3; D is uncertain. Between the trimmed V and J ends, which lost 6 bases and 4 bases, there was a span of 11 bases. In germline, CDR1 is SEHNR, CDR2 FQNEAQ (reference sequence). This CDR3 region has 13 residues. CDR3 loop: CASRTPVPDTQYF. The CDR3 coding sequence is TGTGCCAGCAGGACACCAGTTCCAGATACGCAGTATTTT.

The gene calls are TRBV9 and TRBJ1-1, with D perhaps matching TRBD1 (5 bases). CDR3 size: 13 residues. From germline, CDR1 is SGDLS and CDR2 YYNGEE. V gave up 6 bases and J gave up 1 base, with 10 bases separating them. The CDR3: CASKGTGNTEAFF. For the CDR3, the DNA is TGTGCCAGCAAAGGGACGGGGAACACTGAAGCTTTCTTT. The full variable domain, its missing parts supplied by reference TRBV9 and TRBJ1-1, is DSGVTQTPKHLITATGQRVTLRCSPRSGDLSVYWYQQSLDQGLQFLIQYYNGEERAKGNILERFSAQQFPDLHSELNLSSLELGDSALYFCASKGTGNTEAFFGQGTRLTVV.

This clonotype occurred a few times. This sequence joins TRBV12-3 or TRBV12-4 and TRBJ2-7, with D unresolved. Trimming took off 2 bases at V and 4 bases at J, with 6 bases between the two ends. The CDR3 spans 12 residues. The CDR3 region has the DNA TGTGCCAGCAGTTTACAGTTATACGAGCAGTACTTC. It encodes CASSLQLYEQYF.

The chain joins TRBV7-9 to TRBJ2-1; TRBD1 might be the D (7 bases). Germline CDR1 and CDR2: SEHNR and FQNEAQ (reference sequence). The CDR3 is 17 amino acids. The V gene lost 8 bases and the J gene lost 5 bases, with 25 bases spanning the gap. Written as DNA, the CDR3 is TGTGCCAGCGGACACTTTGTCGCGGGACAGACACACAATGAGCAGTTCTTC. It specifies CASGHFVAGQTHNEQFF.

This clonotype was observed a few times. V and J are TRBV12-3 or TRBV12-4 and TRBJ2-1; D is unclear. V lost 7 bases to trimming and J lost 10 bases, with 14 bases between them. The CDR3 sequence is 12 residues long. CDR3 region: CASTQVSGEQFF. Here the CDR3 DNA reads TGTGCCAGCACCCAAGTATCCGGGGAGCAGTTCTTC.

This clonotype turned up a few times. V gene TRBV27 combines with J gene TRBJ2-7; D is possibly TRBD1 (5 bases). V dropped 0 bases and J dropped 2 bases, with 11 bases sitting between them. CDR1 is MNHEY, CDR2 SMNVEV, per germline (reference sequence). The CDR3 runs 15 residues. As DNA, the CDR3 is TGTGCCAGCAGTTTATCTACAGGTCCAGCCTACGAGCAGTACTTC. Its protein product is CASSLSTGPAYEQYF.

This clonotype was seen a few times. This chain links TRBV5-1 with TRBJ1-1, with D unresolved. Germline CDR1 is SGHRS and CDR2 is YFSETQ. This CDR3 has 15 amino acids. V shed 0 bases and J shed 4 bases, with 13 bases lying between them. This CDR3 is CASSLEAFGGTEAFF. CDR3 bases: TGCGCCAGCAGCTTGGAGGCTTTCGGAGGCACTGAAGCTTTCTTT. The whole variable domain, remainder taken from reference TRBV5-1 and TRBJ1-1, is KAGVTQTPRYLIKTRGQQVTLSCSPISGHRSVSWYQQTPGQGLQFLFEYFSETQRNKGNFPGRFSGRQFSNSRSEMNVSTLELGDSALYLCASSLEAFGGTEAFFGQGTRLTVV.

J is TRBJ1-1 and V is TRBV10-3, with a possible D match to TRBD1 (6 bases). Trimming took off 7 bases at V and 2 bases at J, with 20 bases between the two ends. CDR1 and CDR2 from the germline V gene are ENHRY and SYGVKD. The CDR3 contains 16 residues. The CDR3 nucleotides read TGTGCCATCATGTCAGATCGTAGGGGGAGCAACACTGAAGCTTTCTTT. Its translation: CAIMSDRRGSNTEAFF.

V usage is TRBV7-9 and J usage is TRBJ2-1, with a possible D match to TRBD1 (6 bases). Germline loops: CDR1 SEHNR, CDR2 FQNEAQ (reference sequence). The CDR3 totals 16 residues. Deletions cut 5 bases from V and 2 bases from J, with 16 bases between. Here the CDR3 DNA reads TGTGCCAGCAGCCCCACTGACAGGTTAACCTACAATGAGCAGTTCTTC. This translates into CASSPTDRLTYNEQFF.

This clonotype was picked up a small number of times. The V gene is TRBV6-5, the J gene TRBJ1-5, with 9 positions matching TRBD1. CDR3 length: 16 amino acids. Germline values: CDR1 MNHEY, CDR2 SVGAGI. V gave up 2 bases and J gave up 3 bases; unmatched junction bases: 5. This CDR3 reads CASSYTRDRDNQPQHF. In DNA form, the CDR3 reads TGTGCCAGCAGTTACACCCGGGACAGGGACAATCAGCCCCAGCATTTT.

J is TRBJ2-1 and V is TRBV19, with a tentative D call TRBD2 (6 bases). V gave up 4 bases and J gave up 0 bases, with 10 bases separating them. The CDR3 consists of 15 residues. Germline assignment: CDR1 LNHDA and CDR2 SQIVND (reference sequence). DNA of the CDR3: TGTGCCAGTAGTACCAAAGCGGGCTCCTACAATGAGCAGTTCTTC. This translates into CASSTKAGSYNEQFF.

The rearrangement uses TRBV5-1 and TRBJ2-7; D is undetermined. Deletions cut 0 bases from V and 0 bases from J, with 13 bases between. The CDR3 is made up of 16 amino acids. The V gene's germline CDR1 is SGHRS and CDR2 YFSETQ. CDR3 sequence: CASSLDRVLSSYEQYF. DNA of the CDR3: TGCGCCAGCAGCTTGGATAGAGTCTTGAGCTCCTACGAGCAGTACTTC.

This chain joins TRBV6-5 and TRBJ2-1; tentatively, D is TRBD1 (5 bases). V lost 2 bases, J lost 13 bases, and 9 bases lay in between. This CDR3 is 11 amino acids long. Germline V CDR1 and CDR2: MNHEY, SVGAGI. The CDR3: CASSYGAVQFF. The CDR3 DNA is TGTGCCAGCAGTTACGGGGCGGTTCAGTTCTTC.

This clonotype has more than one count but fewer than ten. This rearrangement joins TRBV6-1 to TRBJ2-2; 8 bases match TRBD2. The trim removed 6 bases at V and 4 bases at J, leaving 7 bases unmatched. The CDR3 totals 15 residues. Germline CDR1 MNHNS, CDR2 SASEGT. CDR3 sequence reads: CASRTRGAPTGELFF. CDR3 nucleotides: TGTGCCAGCAGGACGCGGGGGGCCCCCACCGGGGAGCTGTTTTTT.

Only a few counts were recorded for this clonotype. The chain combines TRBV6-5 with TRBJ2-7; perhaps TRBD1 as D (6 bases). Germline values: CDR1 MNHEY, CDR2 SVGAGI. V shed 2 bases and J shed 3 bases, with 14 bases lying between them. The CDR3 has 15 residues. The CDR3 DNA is TGTGCCAGCAGTTACACAACAGGGACCGACTACGAGCAGTACTTC. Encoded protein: CASSYTTGTDYEQYF.

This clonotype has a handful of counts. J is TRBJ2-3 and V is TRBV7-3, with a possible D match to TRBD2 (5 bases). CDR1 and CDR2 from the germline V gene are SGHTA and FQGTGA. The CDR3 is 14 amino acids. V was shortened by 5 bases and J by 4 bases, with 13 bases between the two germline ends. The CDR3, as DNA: TGTGCCAGCAGCCTAGCCGGAGGTTCAGATACGCAGTATTTT. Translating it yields CASSLAGGSDTQYF.